The 24 T cell receptor beta chains below come from one sample, sequenced in a study of T cell changes during pregnancy in multiple sclerosis. Using immunoSEQ multiplex PCR, the repertoire was profiled, and TCRdb retains in-frame clones only, with some absent. The sample carries approximately 36,000 clones, 70% to 90% recorded once. This specimen was CD8+ T cells from peripheral blood mononuclear cells, taken in the third trimester of pregnancy. The receptors shown here come from a female donor with multiple sclerosis, enrolled in a pregnancy study.

This clone appeared a few times. The chain is built from TRBV6-4 and TRBJ2-1; 11 bases map to TRBD2. This CDR3 spans 16 amino acids. V trimming: 0 bases; J trimming: 6 bases; junction bases outside the gene matches: 4. The germline gives CDR1 MRHNA, CDR2 SNTAGT. The CDR3 sequence: CASSDSTSGEINEQFF. For the CDR3, the DNA is TGTGCCAGCAGTGACTCGACTAGCGGGGAGATCAATGAGCAGTTCTTC.

The CDR3 DNA sequence: TGCGCCAGCAGCCAAGTCGCCAGGGGGCCCGAGAGCTCTGGAAACACCATATATTTT. Protein product: CASSQVARGPESSGNTIYF. V and J are TRBV4-3 and TRBJ1-3, with 8 bases lining up with TRBD1. This CDR3 contains 19 residues. Germline V CDR1 and CDR2: LGHNA, YSLEER. Trimming took 1 base from V and 0 from J; bases not matched to a gene: 11.

V gene TRBV4-3 combines with J gene TRBJ1-1; possible D gene TRBD1, 5 bases. The germline gives CDR1 LGHNA, CDR2 YSLEER. The CDR3 covers 16 residues. V dropped 1 base and J dropped 1 base, with 13 bases sitting between them. CDR3 nucleotide sequence: TGCGCCAGCAGCCAAGTTACAGGATTGGGGAACACTGAAGCTTTCTTT. It translates to CASSQVTGLGNTEAFF.

The rearrangement uses TRBV5-6 and TRBJ1-2; 11 nucleotides agree with TRBD1. V lost 4 bases, J lost 4 bases, and 3 bases stayed unmatched. Germline V gives CDR1 SGHDT, CDR2 YYEEEE. The CDR3 length is 14 residues. CDR3 sequence reads: CASSPGQGVYGYTF. DNA of the CDR3: TGTGCCAGCAGCCCGGGACAGGGGGTCTATGGCTACACCTTC.

This chain links TRBV5-4 with TRBJ1-1, with D possibly matching TRBD1 (5 bases). The CDR3 is 15 residues long. V was cut by 6 bases and J by 3 bases, with 18 bases left in between. Germline lookup yields CDR1 SGHNT and CDR2 YYREEE (reference sequence). This chain's CDR3 is CASKRSDTEDTEAFF. DNA for the CDR3: TGTGCCAGCAAGAGGTCGGACACAGAGGACACTGAAGCTTTCTTT.

V and J are TRBV11-2 and TRBJ2-1; 10 bases are shared with TRBD2. The J segment lost 7 bases and the V segment lost 0 bases, leaving 12 bases of the junction unmatched. This CDR3 contains 18 residues. Germline assignment: CDR1 SGHAT and CDR2 FQNNGV. CDR3 protein: CASSLEVAGGILLNEQFF. CDR3 bases: TGTGCCAGCAGCTTAGAAGTAGCGGGGGGCATCCTTTTGAATGAGCAGTTCTTC. Looking up the rest from reference TRBV11-2 and TRBJ2-1 gives the full variable domain: EAGVAQSPRYKIIEKRQSVAFWCNPISGHATLYWYQQILGQGPKLLIQFQNNGVVDDSQLPKDRFSAERLKGVDSTLKIQPAKLEDSAVYLCASSLEVAGGILLNEQFFGPGTRLTVL.

This chain joins TRBV7-9 and TRBJ1-2; TRBD1 matches 7 bases. V gave up 0 bases and J gave up 6 bases; unmatched junction bases: 7. Germline V gene lookup returns CDR1 SEHNR and CDR2 FQNEAQ (reference sequence). The CDR3 is 15 residues long. The CDR3 sequence: CASSLARQGSHGYTF. DNA for the CDR3: TGTGCCAGCAGCTTAGCTAGACAGGGAAGCCATGGCTACACCTTC.

V usage is TRBV15 and J usage is TRBJ2-7; 9 bases are shared with TRBD1. Germline CDR1 LNHNV, CDR2 YYDKDF (reference sequence). V was pared by 4 bases and J by 1 base, with 2 bases of the junction left unmatched. The CDR3 contains 14 residues. The DNA of the CDR3 is TGTGCCACCAGCACAGGGACAGGGTCCTACGAGCAGTACTTC. Amino acids: CATSTGTGSYEQYF.

V usage is TRBV9 and J usage is TRBJ2-1; 8 bases match TRBD2. Germline CDR1 reads SGDLS; CDR2 reads YYNGEE. This CDR3 contains 16 residues. With V trimmed by 1 base and J by 0 bases, 3 bases remained unmatched. The CDR3 sequence: CASSVRRGGSYNEQFF. The CDR3 DNA sequence: TGTGCCAGCAGCGTACGTCGGGGGGGCTCCTACAATGAGCAGTTCTTC.

This clone was counted only a few times. The CDR3 bases are TGTGCCCGCTCAGAGCCGGGACAGGGGGCTAAGGCAGGTCAGCCCCAGCATTTT. This encodes CARSEPGQGAKAGQPQHF. This chain links TRBV21-1 with TRBJ1-5; the table's D gene call, TRBD1, was not cross checked with the DNA. TRBV21-1 is described as a pseudogene. CDR3 length: 18 amino acids.

The V gene is TRBV5-1, the J gene TRBJ2-1; 7 bases match TRBD2. The CDR3 consists of 12 residues. Germline assignment: CDR1 SGHRS and CDR2 YFSETQ. Trimming cost V 6 bases and J 6 bases; bases outside gene matches: 3. CDR3 in DNA: TGCGCCAGCAATTCGGGGGGCAATGAGCAGTTCTTC. Its protein is CASNSGGNEQFF.

The chain recombines TRBV9 with TRBJ2-7; 8 nucleotides line up with TRBD2. CDR1 SGDLS and CDR2 YYNGEE come from the germline V gene. The CDR3 spans 15 residues. V dropped 2 bases and J dropped 3; count of bases not matched to a gene: 7. The CDR3 region has the DNA TGTGCCAGCAGCGTTTTCGGGGGGGTTGGCTACGAGCAGTACTTC. This sequence encodes CASSVFGGVGYEQYF.

V is TRBV4-3 and J is TRBJ2-5, with 8 bases lining up with TRBD2. CDR3 length: 17 residues. Germline V lookup: CDR1 LGHNA, CDR2 YSLEER. With V trimmed by 0 bases and J by 4 bases, 10 bases remained unmatched. The CDR3: CASSQDWFGGAPETQYF. The CDR3 nucleotides are TGCGCCAGCAGCCAAGACTGGTTCGGGGGGGCCCCAGAGACCCAGTACTTC.

Concerning this clone: A much bigger clone sits one base away, suggesting this may be a read error. This chain joins TRBV5-1 and TRBJ1-1; a possible D gene is TRBD1 (5 bases). The length of the CDR3 is 15 residues. Trimming took 2 bases from V and 6 from J, leaving 17 bases between them. CDR1 and CDR2 (germline): SGHRS, YFSETQ. CDR3 DNA: TGCGCCAGCAGCTTCAGGAGGGGCGCTGAGTCTGAAGCTTTCTTT. This translates into CASSFRRGAESEAFF.

This chain uses TRBV2 with TRBJ1-2; the match to TRBD1 covers 9 bases. Germline trimming cut 6 bases from V and 6 bases from J; bases unmatched to any gene: 2. Germline CDR1 reads SNHLY; CDR2 reads FYNNEI. The CDR3 consists of 12 residues. CDR3: CASSRQGDGYTF. The CDR3 nucleotides read TGTGCCAGCAGCCGACAGGGGGATGGCTACACCTTC.

V usage is TRBV4-3 and J usage is TRBJ1-2; possible D gene TRBD1, 6 bases. This CDR3 is built from 14 residues. Germline V CDR1 and CDR2: LGHNA, YSLEER. The V gene lost 3 bases and the J gene lost 0 bases, with 8 bases spanning the gap. CDR3 in DNA: TGCGCCAGCAGCCACAGGGGTGCTAACTATGGCTACACCTTC. This gives the protein CASSHRGANYGYTF.

The chain combines TRBV6-6 with TRBJ1-3; no reliable D call. From germline, CDR1 is MNHNY and CDR2 SVGAGI (reference sequence). Deletions cut 8 bases from V and 0 bases from J, with 8 bases between. This CDR3 is built from 13 residues. This CDR3 reads CASEGASGNTIYF. For the CDR3, the DNA is TGTGCCAGCGAAGGAGCCTCTGGAAACACCATATATTTT.

V usage is TRBV30 and J usage is TRBJ1-1, with TRBD1 matching over 8 bases. Germline loops: CDR1 GTSNPN, CDR2 SVGIG (reference sequence). This CDR3 spans 13 amino acids. The junction had 6 bases not matched to a gene; V was cut back by 5 bases and J by 4 bases. The CDR3 here is CAWGVDRGTEAFF. The CDR3, as DNA: TGTGCCTGGGGGGTCGACAGGGGCACTGAAGCTTTCTTT.

The chain carries TRBV27 and TRBJ1-2; TRBD1 aligns across 10 bases. CDR1 is MNHEY, CDR2 SMNVEV, per germline (reference sequence). CDR3 length equals 16 residues. V was clipped by 5 bases and J by 6 bases; unmatched bases: 12. Written as DNA, the CDR3 is TGTGCCAGCAGTCCTCTACCGGGACAGGGGTTAGATGGCTACACCTTC. This sequence encodes CASSPLPGQGLDGYTF.

This chain joins TRBV30 and TRBJ1-3; D is uncertain. The CDR3 length is 10 residues. Looked up from germline, CDR1 is GTSNPN and CDR2 is SVGIG (reference sequence). V shed 8 bases and J shed 10 bases, with 12 bases lying between them. The CDR3 is CAEGVETIYF. The CDR3 DNA follows: TGTGCCGAGGGCGTGGAGACCATATATTTT.

DNA of the CDR3: TGTGCCAGCAGCTACTGGACAGGGCTCGGTCAGCCCCAGCATTTT. Encoded protein: CASSYWTGLGQPQHF. The chain joins TRBV5-6 to TRBJ1-5; 8 positions agree with TRBD1. The V segment lost 3 bases and the J segment 6 bases; nucleotides outside the gene matches: 8. The V gene's germline CDR1 is SGHDT and CDR2 YYEEEE. The CDR3 loop spans 15 amino acids. The variable domain in full, completed from reference TRBV5-6 and TRBJ1-5, reads DAGVTQSPTHLIKTRGQQVTLRCSPKSGHDTVSWYQQALGQGPQFIFQYYEEEERQRGNFPDRFSGHQFPNYSSELNVNALLLGDSALYLCASSYWTGLGQPQHFGDGTRLSIL.

The rearrangement joins TRBV9 to TRBJ2-1; TRBD2 matches 11 bases. The CDR3 runs 15 residues. J gave up 7 bases and V 1 base, and 4 bases lay outside the gene matches. Germline V gene data show CDR1 as SGDLS and CDR2 as YYNGEE. The CDR3 sequence: CASSVRLAGLNEQFF. CDR3 bases: TGTGCCAGCAGCGTACGACTAGCGGGGCTAAATGAGCAGTTCTTC.

The gene calls are TRBV6-1 and TRBJ2-7; D is possibly TRBD2 (6 bases). The CDR3 loop spans 14 amino acids. Germline lookup yields CDR1 MNHNS and CDR2 SASEGT. Trimming cost V 6 bases and J 3 bases, with 15 bases left between them. The CDR3 spells CASRQEETSYEQYF. Here the CDR3 DNA reads TGTGCCAGCAGACAAGAAGAGACTAGCTACGAGCAGTACTTC.

V is TRBV5-6 and J is TRBJ2-7; D may be TRBD1 (5 bases). CDR3 length equals 13 residues. Per germline, CDR1 SGHDT and CDR2 YYEEEE. V gave up 4 bases and J gave up 3 bases, with 11 bases separating them. CDR3 nucleotide sequence: TGTGCCAGCAGCCGTGACAGACACTACGAGCAGTACTTC. Protein product: CASSRDRHYEQYF.